What follows is one T cell receptor (beta chain) and its context. As handled by the study authors: Estimates of nucleated cell counts were drawn from the amplification of reference gene primers. The protocol was immunoSEQ multiplex PCR, while the TCRdb copy is restricted to in-frame clones and leaves out a portion. V and J calls and clone size follow that table, whereas D and trimming were derived from the DNA. Among about 46,000 clones listed, 80% to 90% were seen once. This entry belongs to a study of blood T cell repertoires in COVID-19. Study as a whole: Some COVID-19 samples were acute and others convalescent; all came from the United States, Italy and Spain. Sources were T cells, B-cell-depleted T cells, or PBMCs; the material itself was cDNA or gDNA.

The CDR3 consists of 16 residues. Per germline, CDR1 MGHRA and CDR2 YSYEKL. V lost 0 bases and J 0 bases, leaving 12 bases between the germline ends. The sample comprised peripheral blood. V gene TRBV4-1 combines with J gene TRBJ2-7, with D tentatively TRBD2 (6 bases). The TCR sequence derives from an elderly woman with acute or convalescent COVID-19. This chain's CDR3 is CASSQEGTFSSYEQYF. The CDR3 region has the DNA TGCGCCAGCAGCCAAGAAGGGACTTTTAGCTCCTACGAGCAGTACTTC.